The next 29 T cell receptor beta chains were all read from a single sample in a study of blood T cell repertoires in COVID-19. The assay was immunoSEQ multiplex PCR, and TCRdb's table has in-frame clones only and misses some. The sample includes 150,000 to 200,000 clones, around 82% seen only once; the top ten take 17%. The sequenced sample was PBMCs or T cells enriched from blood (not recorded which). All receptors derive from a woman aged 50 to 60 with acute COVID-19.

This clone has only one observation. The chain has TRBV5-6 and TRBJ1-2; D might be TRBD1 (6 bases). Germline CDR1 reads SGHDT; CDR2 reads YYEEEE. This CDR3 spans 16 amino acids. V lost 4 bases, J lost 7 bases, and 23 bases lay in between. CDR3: CASSPLSQGRRGGYTF. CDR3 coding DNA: TGTGCCAGCAGCCCTCTTTCACAGGGAAGGAGAGGTGGCTACACCTTC.

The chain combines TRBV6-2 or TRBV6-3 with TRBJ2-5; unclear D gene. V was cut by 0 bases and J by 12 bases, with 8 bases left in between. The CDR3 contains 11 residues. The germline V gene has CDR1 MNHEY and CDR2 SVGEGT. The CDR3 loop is CASSYSASKYF. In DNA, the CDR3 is TGTGCCAGCAGTTACTCGGCATCCAAGTACTTC.

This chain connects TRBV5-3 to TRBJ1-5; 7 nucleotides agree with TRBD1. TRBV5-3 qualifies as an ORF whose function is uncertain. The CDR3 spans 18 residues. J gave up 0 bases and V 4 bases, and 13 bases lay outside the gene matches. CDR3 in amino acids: CARSPRTGACVSNQPQHF. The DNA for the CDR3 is TGTGCCAGAAGCCCCCGGACAGGTGCATGTGTTAGCAATCAGCCCCAGCATTTT.

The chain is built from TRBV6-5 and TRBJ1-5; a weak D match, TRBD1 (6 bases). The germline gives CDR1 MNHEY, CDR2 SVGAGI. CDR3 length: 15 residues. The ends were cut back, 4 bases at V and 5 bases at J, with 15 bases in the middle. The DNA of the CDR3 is TGTGCCAGCAGTTCCCTCCGGGACACTTATCAGCCCCAGCATTTT. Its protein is CASSSLRDTYQPQHF.

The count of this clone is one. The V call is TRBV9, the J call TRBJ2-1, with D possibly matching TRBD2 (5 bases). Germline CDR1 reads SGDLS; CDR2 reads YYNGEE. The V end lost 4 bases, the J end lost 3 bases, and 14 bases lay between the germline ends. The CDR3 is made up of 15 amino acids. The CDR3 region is CASSTRTGFYNEQFF. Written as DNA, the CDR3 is TGTGCCAGCAGCACACGGACGGGATTCTACAATGAGCAGTTCTTC.

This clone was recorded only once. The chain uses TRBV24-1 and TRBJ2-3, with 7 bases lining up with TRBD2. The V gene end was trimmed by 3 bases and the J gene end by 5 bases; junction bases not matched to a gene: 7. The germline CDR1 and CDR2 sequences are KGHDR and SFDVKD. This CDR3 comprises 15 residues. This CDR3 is CATSDQRGPEDTQYF. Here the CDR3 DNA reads TGTGCCACCAGTGATCAGCGGGGTCCGGAAGATACGCAGTATTTT.

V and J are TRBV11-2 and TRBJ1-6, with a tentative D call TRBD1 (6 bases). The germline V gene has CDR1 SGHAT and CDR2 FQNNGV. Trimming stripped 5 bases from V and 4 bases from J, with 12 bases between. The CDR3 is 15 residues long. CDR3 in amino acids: CASSRDRTYNSPLHF. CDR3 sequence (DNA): TGTGCCAGCAGCCGAGACAGGACTTATAATTCACCCCTCCACTTT.

The CDR3 nucleotides are TGTGCCAGCAAGAGGCAGGGTACTGGCTACACCTTC. Translation gives CASKRQGTGYTF. The chain carries TRBV28 and TRBJ1-2; possible D gene TRBD1, 5 bases. This CDR3 spans 12 amino acids. CDR1 MDHEN and CDR2 SYDVKM come from the germline V gene. V lost 7 bases and J 7 bases, leaving 13 bases between the germline ends.

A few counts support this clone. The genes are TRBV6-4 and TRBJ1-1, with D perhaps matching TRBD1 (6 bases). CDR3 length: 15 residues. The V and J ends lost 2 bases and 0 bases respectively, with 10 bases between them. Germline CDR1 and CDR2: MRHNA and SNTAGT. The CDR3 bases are TGTGCCAGCAGTGACCTAGGGGGTTTGAACACTGAAGCTTTCTTT. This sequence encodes CASSDLGGLNTEAFF.

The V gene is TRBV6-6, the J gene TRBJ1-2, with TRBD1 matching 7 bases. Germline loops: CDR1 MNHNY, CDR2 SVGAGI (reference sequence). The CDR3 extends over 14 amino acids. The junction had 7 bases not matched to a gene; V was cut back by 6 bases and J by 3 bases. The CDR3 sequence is CASRYQGGYYGYTF. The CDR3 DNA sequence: TGTGCCAGCAGATATCAAGGGGGCTACTATGGCTACACCTTC.

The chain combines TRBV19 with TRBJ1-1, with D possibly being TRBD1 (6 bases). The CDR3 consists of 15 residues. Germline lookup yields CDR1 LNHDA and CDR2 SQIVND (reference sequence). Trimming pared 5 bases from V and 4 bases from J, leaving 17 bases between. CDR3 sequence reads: CASSPPQGSATEAFF. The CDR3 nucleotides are TGTGCCAGTAGTCCTCCCCAGGGGAGTGCCACTGAAGCTTTCTTT.

The CDR3 DNA sequence: TGTGCCAGCAGCTTTATGCGGGGGTCGAACACCGGGGAGCTGTTTTTT. Translating gives CASSFMRGSNTGELFF. The rearrangement links TRBV7-8 to TRBJ2-2, with 7 positions matching TRBD2. In germline, CDR1 is SGHVS, CDR2 FQNEAQ. Germline trimming cut 3 bases from V and 0 bases from J; bases unmatched to any gene: 4. The CDR3 covers 16 residues.

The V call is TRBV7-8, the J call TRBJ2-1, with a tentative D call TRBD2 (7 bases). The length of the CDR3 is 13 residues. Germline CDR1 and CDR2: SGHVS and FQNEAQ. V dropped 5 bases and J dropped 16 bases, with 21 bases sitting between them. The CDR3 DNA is TGTGCCAGCAGCGCGATGGGGGGGGCGCCGTTATTCTTC. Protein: CASSAMGGAPLFF.

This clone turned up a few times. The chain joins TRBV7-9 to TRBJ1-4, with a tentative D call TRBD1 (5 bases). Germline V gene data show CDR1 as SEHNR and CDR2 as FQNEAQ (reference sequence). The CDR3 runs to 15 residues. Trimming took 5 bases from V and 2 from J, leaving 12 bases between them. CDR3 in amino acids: CASSGSGWTNEKLFF. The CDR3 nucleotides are TGTGCCAGCAGCGGCTCAGGGTGGACTAATGAAAAACTGTTTTTT.

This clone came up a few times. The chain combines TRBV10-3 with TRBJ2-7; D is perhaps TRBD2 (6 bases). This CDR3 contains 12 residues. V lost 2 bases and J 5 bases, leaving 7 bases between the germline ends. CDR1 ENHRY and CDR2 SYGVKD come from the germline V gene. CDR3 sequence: CAISEGGNEQYV. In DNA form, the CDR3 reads TGTGCCATCAGTGAGGGAGGGAACGAGCAGTACGTC.

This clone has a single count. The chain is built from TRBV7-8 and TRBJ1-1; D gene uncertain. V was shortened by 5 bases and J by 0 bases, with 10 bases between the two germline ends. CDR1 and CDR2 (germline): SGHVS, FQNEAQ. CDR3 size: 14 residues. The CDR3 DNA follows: TGTGCCAGCAGCCATAGCGGATTGAACACTGAAGCTTTCTTT. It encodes CASSHSGLNTEAFF.

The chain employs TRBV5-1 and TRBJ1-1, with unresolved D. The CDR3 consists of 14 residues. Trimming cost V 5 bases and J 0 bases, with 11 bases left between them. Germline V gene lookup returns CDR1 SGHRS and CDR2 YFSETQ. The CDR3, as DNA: TGCGCCAGCAGAACGAGCGATTTGAACACTGAAGCTTTCTTT. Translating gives CASRTSDLNTEAFF.

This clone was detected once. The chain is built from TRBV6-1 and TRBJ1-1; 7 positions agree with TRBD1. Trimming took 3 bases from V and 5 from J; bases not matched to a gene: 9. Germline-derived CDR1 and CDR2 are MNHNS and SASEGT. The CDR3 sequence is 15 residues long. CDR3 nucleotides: TGTGCCAGCAGTGATAATACAGGGGTAGGGACTGAAGCTTTCTTT. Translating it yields CASSDNTGVGTEAFF.

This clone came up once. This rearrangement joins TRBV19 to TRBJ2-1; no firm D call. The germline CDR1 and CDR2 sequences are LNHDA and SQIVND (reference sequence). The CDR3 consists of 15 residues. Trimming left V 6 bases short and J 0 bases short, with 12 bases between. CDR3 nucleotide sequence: TGTGCCAGTAGGAGAGGCGACCTCTCCTACAATGAGCAGTTCTTC. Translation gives CASRRGDLSYNEQFF.

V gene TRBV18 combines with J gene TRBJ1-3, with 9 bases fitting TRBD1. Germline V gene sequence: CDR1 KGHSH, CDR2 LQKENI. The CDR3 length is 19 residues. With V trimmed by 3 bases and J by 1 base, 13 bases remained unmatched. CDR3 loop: CASSPYAPTGGSSGNTIYF. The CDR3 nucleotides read TGTGCCAGCTCACCTTACGCCCCGACAGGGGGGTCATCTGGAAACACCATATATTTT.

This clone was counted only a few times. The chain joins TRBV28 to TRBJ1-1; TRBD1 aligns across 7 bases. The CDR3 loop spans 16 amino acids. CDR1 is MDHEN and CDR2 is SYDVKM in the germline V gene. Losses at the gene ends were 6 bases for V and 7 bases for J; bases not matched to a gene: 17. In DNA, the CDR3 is TGTGCCAGCAGACACCCTCAGGGGGGTGGTCGGGGTGAAGCTTTCTTT. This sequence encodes CASRHPQGGGRGEAFF. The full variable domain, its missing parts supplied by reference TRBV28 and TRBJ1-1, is DVKVTQSSRYLVKRTGEKVFLECVQDMDHENMFWYRQDPGLGLRLIYFSYDVKMKEKGDIPEGYSVSREKKERFSLILESASTNQTSMYLCASRHPQGGGRGEAFFGQGTRLTVV.

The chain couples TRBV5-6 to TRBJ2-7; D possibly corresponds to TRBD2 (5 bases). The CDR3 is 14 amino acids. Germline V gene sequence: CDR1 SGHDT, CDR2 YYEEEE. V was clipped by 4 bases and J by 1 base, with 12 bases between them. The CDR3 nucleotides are TGTGCCAGCAGCCCCCCGGGATCTTCCTACGAGCAGTACGTC. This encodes CASSPPGSSYEQYV.

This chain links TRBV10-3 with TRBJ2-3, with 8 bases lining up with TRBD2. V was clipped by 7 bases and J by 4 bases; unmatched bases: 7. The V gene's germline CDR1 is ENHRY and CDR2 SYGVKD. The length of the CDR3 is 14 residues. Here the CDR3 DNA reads TGTGCCATCAAGACTAGCGAGGGGGCAGATACGCAGTATTTT. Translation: CAIKTSEGADTQYF.

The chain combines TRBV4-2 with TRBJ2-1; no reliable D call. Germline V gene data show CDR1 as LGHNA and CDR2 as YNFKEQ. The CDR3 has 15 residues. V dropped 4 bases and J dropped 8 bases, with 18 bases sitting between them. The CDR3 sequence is CASSRQLGEVDEQFF. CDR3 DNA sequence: TGTGCCAGCAGCCGCCAGCTCGGAGAGGTGGATGAGCAGTTCTTC.

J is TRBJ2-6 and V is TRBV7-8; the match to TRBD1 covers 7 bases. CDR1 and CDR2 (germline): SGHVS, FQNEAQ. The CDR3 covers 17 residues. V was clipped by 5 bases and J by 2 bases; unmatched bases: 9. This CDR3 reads CASSPSQQGPGANVLTF. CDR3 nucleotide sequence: TGTGCCAGCAGCCCCTCGCAACAGGGGCCTGGGGCCAACGTCCTGACTTTC.

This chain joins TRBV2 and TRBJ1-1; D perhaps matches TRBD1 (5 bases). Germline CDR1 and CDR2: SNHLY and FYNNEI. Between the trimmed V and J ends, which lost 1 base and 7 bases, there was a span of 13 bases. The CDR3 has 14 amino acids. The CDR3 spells CASSEEWQGGEAFF. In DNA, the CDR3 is TGTGCCAGCAGTGAAGAATGGCAGGGCGGTGAAGCTTTCTTT.

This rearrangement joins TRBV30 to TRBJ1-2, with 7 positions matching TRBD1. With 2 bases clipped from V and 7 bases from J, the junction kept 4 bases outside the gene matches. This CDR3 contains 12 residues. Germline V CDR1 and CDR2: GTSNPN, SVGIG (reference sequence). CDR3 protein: CAWSKGAGGYTF. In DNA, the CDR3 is TGTGCCTGGAGTAAGGGGGCAGGTGGCTACACCTTC.

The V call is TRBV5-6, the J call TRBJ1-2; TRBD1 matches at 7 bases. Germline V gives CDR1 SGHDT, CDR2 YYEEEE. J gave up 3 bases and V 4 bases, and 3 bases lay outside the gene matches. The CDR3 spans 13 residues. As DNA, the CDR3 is TGTGCCAGCAGCGAGGGGACAGACTATGGCTACACCTTC. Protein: CASSEGTDYGYTF.

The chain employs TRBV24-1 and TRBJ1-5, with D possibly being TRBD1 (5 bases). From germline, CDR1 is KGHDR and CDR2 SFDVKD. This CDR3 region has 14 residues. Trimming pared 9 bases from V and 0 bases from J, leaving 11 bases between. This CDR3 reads CATGGTDSNQPQHF. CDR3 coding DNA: TGTGCCACCGGGGGGACGGATAGCAATCAGCCCCAGCATTTT.